One and the same sample provided the 31 T cell receptor beta chains below, sequenced in a study of CD8 T cells in Susac syndrome (dated by TCRdb to the late 2010s). Receptors were amplified or captured by the immunoSEQ multiplex PCR assay. RNA was extracted using the RNeasy kit, and 0.5 to 1 microgram was reverse transcribed with random hexamers. TCRdb reran the public reads through fastp at Q25 and MiXCR, keeping productive beta chains. Rows are unified per CDR3 protein, each entry keeping the most common DNA and genes. The sample contains about 190,000 distinct CDR3 sequences, 90% to 95% of them found a single time. The ten largest clones represent 0.08% to 0.11% of the sample. Sequenced: CD4+ T cells from PBMCs. Receptors were obtained from a human donor in good health.

The chain links TRBV30 to TRBJ1-2; D is unresolved. The CDR3 length is 14 residues. Germline V CDR1 and CDR2: GTSNPN, SVGIG (reference sequence). V lost 0 bases and J lost 4, with 12 bases in between. The DNA for the CDR3 is TGTGCCTGGAGTGTAACGAGATTTGGCTATGGCTACACCTTC. Protein: CAWSVTRFGYGYTF.

The chain joins TRBV20-1 to TRBJ2-5; 8 positions match TRBD1. This CDR3 spans 13 amino acids. Germline CDR1 DFQATT, CDR2 SNEGSKA (reference sequence). After removal of 6 bases from V and 3 bases from J, the junction contained 6 bases not matched to a gene. CDR3 sequence (DNA): TGCAGTGCCAACCCACAGGGGGAAGAGACCCAGTACTTC. This sequence encodes CSANPQGEETQYF.

The V call is TRBV7-2, the J call TRBJ1-2; perhaps TRBD1 as D (5 bases). V was clipped by 3 bases and J by 8 bases, with 16 bases between them. The germline V gene has CDR1 SGHTA and CDR2 FQGNSA. The length of the CDR3 is 14 residues. CDR3 region: CASSLARDQAGYTF. The CDR3 nucleotides are TGTGCCAGCAGCTTGGCCCGGGACCAAGCCGGCTACACCTTC.

The CDR3 reads CASGLGLKTDTQYF. The DNA of the CDR3 is TGTGCCAGCGGCCTCGGGCTTAAAACAGATACGCAGTATTTT. The gene calls are TRBV6-6 and TRBJ2-3, with D unclear. Germline V CDR1 and CDR2: MNHNY, SVGAGI (reference sequence). This CDR3 is 14 amino acids long. V was trimmed by 8 bases and J by 3 bases, leaving 15 bases between them.

This chain links TRBV12-3 or TRBV12-4 with TRBJ2-1, with D possibly being TRBD2 (6 bases). The CDR3 has 13 residues. Trimming left V 6 bases short and J 7 bases short, with 13 bases between. The CDR3 here is CASREGSLNEQFF. As DNA, the CDR3 is TGTGCCAGCAGGGAGGGGTCCTTGAATGAGCAGTTCTTC.

This chain joins TRBV29-1 and TRBJ2-7; tentative D call: TRBD1 (5 bases). This CDR3 has 14 residues. Between the trimmed V and J ends, which lost 4 bases and 3 bases, there was a span of 16 bases. Germline V gives CDR1 SQVTM, CDR2 ANQGSEA. CDR3 bases: TGCAGCGTTGTAATCCGACAGATTTACTACGAGCAGTACTTC. It specifies CSVVIRQIYYEQYF.

J is TRBJ2-1 and V is TRBV18; tentatively, D is TRBD1 (5 bases). The CDR3 contains 13 residues. The germline CDR1 and CDR2 sequences are KGHSH and LQKENI. V lost 4 bases and J lost 6, with 10 bases in between. The CDR3 nucleotides are TGTGCCAGCTCACTGGTCAGGGTCAATGAGCAGTTCTTC. This encodes CASSLVRVNEQFF.

CDR3 region: CASSLVWAREAAFF. CDR3 coding DNA: TGTGCCAGCAGCTTGGTGTGGGCCAGGGAGGCAGCTTTCTTT. The chain has TRBV5-6 and TRBJ1-1, with a tentative D call TRBD1 (5 bases). The V gene's germline CDR1 is SGHDT and CDR2 YYEEEE. This CDR3 is built from 14 residues. V lost 0 bases to trimming and J lost 10 bases, with 16 bases between them.

The genes are TRBV7-2 and TRBJ1-5; a weak D match, TRBD1 (5 bases). There are 16 residues in the CDR3. Trimming stripped 5 bases from V and 3 bases from J, with 17 bases between. Germline V gene data show CDR1 as SGHTA and CDR2 as FQGNSA. CDR3 in DNA: TGTGCCAGCAGCCCCGTGGTTGGACATTACAATCAGCCCCAGCATTTT. Its protein product is CASSPVVGHYNQPQHF.

The chain is built from TRBV7-9 and TRBJ1-6; the D gene is possibly TRBD1 (6 bases). This CDR3 contains 15 residues. V was shortened by 2 bases and J by 5 bases, with 10 bases between the two germline ends. Per germline, CDR1 SEHNR and CDR2 FQNEAQ (reference sequence). The CDR3 here is CASSLPGQNNSPLHF. The CDR3 nucleotides read TGTGCCAGCAGCTTACCAGGACAGAATAATTCACCCCTCCACTTT.

This clonotype appeared a single time. The CDR3 loop reads CSVVANMNTEAFF. CDR3 coding DNA: TGCAGCGTTGTTGCGAACATGAACACTGAAGCTTTCTTT. The genes are TRBV29-1 and TRBJ1-1; D gene unclear. Per germline, CDR1 SQVTM and CDR2 ANQGSEA. This CDR3 contains 13 residues. V dropped 4 bases and J dropped 0 bases, with 9 bases sitting between them. Complete variable domain (other parts from reference TRBV29-1 and TRBJ1-1): SAVISQKPSRDICQRGTSLTIQCQVDSQVTMMFWYRQQPGQSLTLIATANQGSEATYESGFVIDKFPISRPNLTFSTLTVSNMSPEDSSIYLCSVVANMNTEAFFGQGTRLTVV.

The gene calls are TRBV2 and TRBJ1-5, with 11 positions matching TRBD1. Germline V gene lookup returns CDR1 SNHLY and CDR2 FYNNEI. The CDR3 runs to 15 residues. Losses at the gene ends were 5 bases for V and 4 bases for J; bases not matched to a gene: 4. This chain's CDR3 is CASSQDRGRNQPQHF. The CDR3 nucleotides read TGTGCCAGCAGTCAGGACAGGGGGCGAAATCAGCCCCAGCATTTT.

This chain joins TRBV6-2 or TRBV6-3 and TRBJ1-5; D gene ambiguous. Deletions cut 5 bases from V and 7 bases from J, with 12 bases between. Per germline, CDR1 MNHEY and CDR2 SVGEGT. This CDR3 comprises 13 residues. Here the CDR3 DNA reads TGTGCCAGCAGTCTCTGGGGAGAGCAGCCCCAGCATTTT. This translates into CASSLWGEQPQHF.

The chain carries TRBV7-9 and TRBJ1-6, with D possibly TRBD1 on 5 matching bases. Trimming shortened V by 6 bases and J by 5 bases, and 23 bases separated the two germline ends. Germline V gives CDR1 SEHNR, CDR2 FQNEAQ (reference sequence). The CDR3 is made up of 18 amino acids. CDR3 region: CASRPGTQGNMDNSPLHF. CDR3 nucleotide sequence: TGTGCCAGCAGGCCAGGGACCCAAGGGAATATGGATAATTCACCCCTCCACTTT. Looking up the rest from reference TRBV7-9 and TRBJ1-6 gives the full variable domain: DTGVSQNPRHKITKRGQNVTFRCDPISEHNRLYWYRQTLGQGPEFLTYFQNEAQLEKSRLLSDRFSAERPKGSFSTLEIQRTEQGDSAMYLCASRPGTQGNMDNSPLHFGNGTRLTVT.

The chain uses TRBV6-5 and TRBJ1-1, with TRBD1 matching over 7 bases. The length of the CDR3 is 15 residues. From germline, CDR1 is MNHEY and CDR2 SVGAGI. Trimming cost V 2 bases and J 8 bases; bases outside gene matches: 11. In nucleotides, the CDR3 is TGTGCCAGCAGTTACCGAAGGTCAGGGGGTGGCGAAGCTTTCTTT. This codes for CASSYRRSGGGEAFF.

The rearrangement joins TRBV25-1 to TRBJ2-5; 10 nucleotides align to TRBD1. The CDR3 is 14 amino acids. With V trimmed by 3 bases and J by 5 bases, 3 bases remained unmatched. Germline lookup yields CDR1 MGHDK and CDR2 SYGVNS. CDR3 loop: CASSEGQGLETQYF. The CDR3 DNA follows: TGTGCCAGCAGTGAGGGACAGGGGTTGGAGACCCAGTACTTC.

This chain links TRBV29-1 with TRBJ1-1; D unclear. Trimming removed 6 bases from V and 5 bases from J, with 16 bases in between. This CDR3 is 13 amino acids long. Germline V CDR1 and CDR2: SQVTM, ANQGSEA. DNA for the CDR3: TGCAGCGTCGCCCCGACTGCGGCGACTGAAGCTTTCTTT. Protein: CSVAPTAATEAFF.

V and J are TRBV2 and TRBJ2-1; TRBD2 matches 12 bases. The CDR3 spans 14 residues. Germline CDR1 reads SNHLY; CDR2 reads FYNNEI. V was clipped by 6 bases and J by 4 bases; unmatched bases: 1. The CDR3, as DNA: TGTGCCAGCAGCGGACTAGCGGGGTACAATGAGCAGTTCTTC. Translated, it gives CASSGLAGYNEQFF.

The CDR3 sequence: CASSTGPNQPQHF. In nucleotides, the CDR3 is TGCGCCAGCAGCACGGGACCGAATCAGCCCCAGCATTTT. This sequence joins TRBV5-1 and TRBJ1-5, with a weak D call TRBD1 (5 bases). Per the germline V gene, CDR1 is SGHRS and CDR2 is YFSETQ. Trimming cost V 4 bases and J 4 bases, with 9 bases left between them. The CDR3 spans 13 residues. The whole variable domain, filled in from reference TRBV5-1 and TRBJ1-5, reads KAGVTQTPRYLIKTRGQQVTLSCSPISGHRSVSWYQQTPGQGLQFLFEYFSETQRNKGNFPGRFSGRQFSNSRSEMNVSTLELGDSALYLCASSTGPNQPQHFGDGTRLSIL.

The chain links TRBV11-2 to TRBJ1-1, with a weak D call TRBD1 (5 bases). The CDR3 length is 15 residues. V was trimmed by 5 bases and J by 2 bases, leaving 15 bases between them. CDR1 and CDR2 from the germline V gene are SGHAT and FQNNGV. CDR3 amino acids: CASSPRGGTNTEAFF. DNA of the CDR3: TGTGCCAGCAGCCCGCGGGGGGGAACCAACACTGAAGCTTTCTTT.

The chain recombines TRBV6-5 with TRBJ2-5; no definite D call. Trimming removed 7 bases from V and 3 bases from J, with 12 bases in between. This CDR3 region has 13 residues. CDR1 and CDR2 (germline): MNHEY, SVGAGI. The CDR3 here is CASNYRAKETQYF. The CDR3 nucleotides read TGTGCCAGCAACTACAGAGCGAAAGAGACCCAGTACTTC.

The chain couples TRBV30 to TRBJ2-7; TRBD2 aligns across 8 bases. The V gene end was trimmed by 2 bases and the J gene end by 1 base; junction bases not matched to a gene: 4. Per germline, CDR1 GTSNPN and CDR2 SVGIG (reference sequence). The CDR3 runs to 14 residues. CDR3 residues: CAWSQLAGSYEQYV. CDR3 bases: TGTGCCTGGAGTCAGTTAGCGGGGTCCTACGAGCAGTACGTC.

This chain links TRBV20-1 with TRBJ2-2, with a weak D call TRBD1 (6 bases). Trimming left V 5 bases short and J 2 bases short, with 12 bases between. This CDR3 is 14 amino acids long. Germline lookup yields CDR1 DFQATT and CDR2 SNEGSKA (reference sequence). CDR3 amino acids: CSAYGDINTGELFF. The CDR3 region has the DNA TGCAGTGCTTACGGGGACATTAACACCGGGGAGCTGTTTTTT.

The chain recombines TRBV7-2 with TRBJ1-2, with no clear D. Trimming left V 5 bases short and J 4 bases short, with 8 bases between. This CDR3 is 12 amino acids long. Germline V gene lookup returns CDR1 SGHTA and CDR2 FQGNSA. This CDR3 reads CASSTFGYGYTF. CDR3 in DNA: TGTGCCAGCAGCACCTTTGGCTATGGCTACACCTTC. Supplemented by reference TRBV7-2 and TRBJ1-2, the full variable domain reads GAGVSQSPSNKVTEKGKDVELRCDPISGHTALYWYRQSLGQGLEFLIYFQGNSAPDKSGLPSDRFSAERTGGSVSTLTIQRTQQEDSAVYLCASSTFGYGYTFGSGTRLTVV.

The V call is TRBV29-1, the J call TRBJ2-3; 10 bases agree with TRBD1. The germline gives CDR1 SQVTM, CDR2 ANQGSEA. The CDR3 spans 16 residues. Germline trimming cut 0 bases from V and 2 bases from J; bases unmatched to any gene: 5. The CDR3 DNA reads as TGCAGCGTTGAAGACACAGGACAGGGGGTCACAGATACGCAGTATTTT. Protein: CSVEDTGQGVTDTQYF.

The chain recombines TRBV20-1 with TRBJ2-1; 12 bases map to TRBD2. After removal of 0 bases from V and 9 bases from J, the junction contained 6 bases not matched to a gene. CDR3 size: 15 residues. The V gene's germline CDR1 is DFQATT and CDR2 SNEGSKA (reference sequence). CDR3 nucleotides: TGCAGTGCTAGAGATGAGGCTAGCGGGAGGGGTGAGCAGTTCTTC. This gives the protein CSARDEASGRGEQFF.

This rearrangement joins TRBV5-4 to TRBJ2-4; 7 positions agree with TRBD1. Trimming removed 2 bases from V and 1 base from J; junction bases left unmatched: 3. Germline-derived CDR1 and CDR2 are SGHNT and YYREEE (reference sequence). The CDR3 runs to 15 residues. CDR3 coding DNA: TGTGCCAGCAGCTTTACAGGGGCGGCCAAAAACATTCAGTACTTC. The encoded protein is CASSFTGAAKNIQYF. Based on the CDR3 plus reference TRBV5-4 and TRBJ2-4, the full variable domain is ETGVTQSPTHLIKTRGQQVTLRCSSQSGHNTVSWYQQALGQGPQFIFQYYREEENGRGNFPPRFSGLQFPNYSSELNVNALELDDSALYLCASSFTGAAKNIQYFGAGTRLSVL.

The chain carries TRBV18 and TRBJ2-7; 11 bases match TRBD1. CDR3 length equals 15 residues. Losses at the gene ends were 3 bases for V and 1 base for J; bases not matched to a gene: 2. Germline V gene data show CDR1 as KGHSH and CDR2 as LQKENI. The CDR3 DNA is TGTGCCAGCTCACCCGGGACAGGGGGATCCTACGAGCAGTACGTC. Its protein product is CASSPGTGGSYEQYV.

The DNA for the CDR3 is TGTGCCAGCAGCATCAACGGGGCCAGGGGTCGGGTCACAGATACGCAGTATTTT. Translation gives CASSINGARGRVTDTQYF. The chain uses TRBV11-2 and TRBJ2-3, with a tentative D call TRBD1 (6 bases). The CDR3 covers 18 residues. Looked up from germline, CDR1 is SGHAT and CDR2 is FQNNGV. V was pared by 5 bases and J by 2 bases, with 23 bases between.

This sequence joins TRBV4-3 and TRBJ1-5; D remains ambiguous. The CDR3 has 15 amino acids. The germline V and J ends were trimmed by 0 bases and 0 bases, with 6 bases remaining between them. From germline, CDR1 is LGHNA and CDR2 YSLEER. The CDR3 nucleotides read TGCGCCAGCAGCCAAGAAAAGTATAGCAATCAGCCCCAGCATTTT. This sequence encodes CASSQEKYSNQPQHF.

The V and J genes are TRBV9 and TRBJ2-5; 9 bases fit TRBD2. Trimming cost V 6 bases and J 5 bases; bases outside gene matches: 11. This CDR3 has 15 residues. CDR1 and CDR2 (germline): SGDLS, YYNGEE. CDR3 in DNA: TGTGCCAGCACCCCTGGCGGGGGGGCCGAGGAGACCCAGTACTTC. Protein sequence: CASTPGGGAEETQYF.